The source of this T cell receptor (beta chain) is a study of blood T cell repertoires in COVID-19. This CDR3 is 16 amino acids long. Germline-derived CDR1 and CDR2 are SGDLS and YYNGEE. The V segment lost 3 bases and the J segment 2 bases; nucleotides outside the gene matches: 3. Profiling relied on immunoSEQ multiplex PCR, and the TCRdb table lists in-frame clones only, not all of them. Altogether 100,000 to 150,000 clones are present, approximately 82% being singletons, with the ten largest covering over 5%. The receptor's source is a man aged 80 or over with active or convalescent COVID-19. The sample was peripheral blood. V and J are TRBV9 and TRBJ2-1; TRBD2 agrees at 12 bases. CDR3 in amino acids: CASSAGLAGTYNEQFF. The CDR3 bases are TGTGCCAGCAGCGCCGGACTAGCGGGGACCTACAATGAGCAGTTCTTC.